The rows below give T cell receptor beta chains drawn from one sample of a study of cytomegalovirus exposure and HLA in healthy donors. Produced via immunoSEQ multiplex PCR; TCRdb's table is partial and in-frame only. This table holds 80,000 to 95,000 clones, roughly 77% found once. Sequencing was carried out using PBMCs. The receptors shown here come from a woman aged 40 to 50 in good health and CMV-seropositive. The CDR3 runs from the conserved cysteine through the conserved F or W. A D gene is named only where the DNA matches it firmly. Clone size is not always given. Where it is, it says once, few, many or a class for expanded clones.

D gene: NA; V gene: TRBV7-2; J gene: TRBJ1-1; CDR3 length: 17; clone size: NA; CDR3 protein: CASSPGGSHRVITEAFF; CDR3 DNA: TGTGCCAGCAGCCCCGGGGGGAGTCACAGGGTCATTACTGAAGCTTTCTTT
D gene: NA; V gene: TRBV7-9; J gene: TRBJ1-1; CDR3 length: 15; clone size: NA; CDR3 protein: CASSPLSLKNTEAFF; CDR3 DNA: TGTGCCAGCAGCCCATTAAGCCTTAAGAACACTGAAGCTTTCTTT
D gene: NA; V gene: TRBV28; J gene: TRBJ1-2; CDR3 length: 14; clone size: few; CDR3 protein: CASSLPGRPYGYTF; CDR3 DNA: TGTGCCAGCAGTCTACCTGGGCGACCGTATGGCTACACCTTC
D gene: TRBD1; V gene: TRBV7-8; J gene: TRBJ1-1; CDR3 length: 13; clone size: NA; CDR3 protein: CASSLGQGTEAFF; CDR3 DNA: TGTGCCAGCAGCTTAGGACAGGGGACTGAAGCTTTCTTT
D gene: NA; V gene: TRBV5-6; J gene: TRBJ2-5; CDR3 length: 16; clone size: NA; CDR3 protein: CASSSINRMSTETQYF; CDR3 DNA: TGTGCCAGCAGCTCTATTAACAGGATGAGTACGGAGACCCAGTACTTC
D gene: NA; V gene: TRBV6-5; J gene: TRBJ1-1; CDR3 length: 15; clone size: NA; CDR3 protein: CASSYSGGFETEAFF; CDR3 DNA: TGTGCCAGCAGTTATTCGGGGGGGTTTGAGACTGAAGCTTTCTTT
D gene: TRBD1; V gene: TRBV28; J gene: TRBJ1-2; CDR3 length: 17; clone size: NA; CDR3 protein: CASRQTQGTGESYGYTF; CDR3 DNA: TGTGCCAGCAGGCAAACCCAAGGGACAGGGGAATCCTACGGCTACACCTTC
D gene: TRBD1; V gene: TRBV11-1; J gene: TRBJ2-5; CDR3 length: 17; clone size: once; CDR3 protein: CASSLLDRVSLGETQYF; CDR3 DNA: TGTGCCAGCAGCTTGTTGGACAGGGTATCTTTGGGTGAGACCCAGTACTTC
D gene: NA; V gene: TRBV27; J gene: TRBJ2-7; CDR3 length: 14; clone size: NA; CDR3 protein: CASSSGLNNYEQYF; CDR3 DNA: TGTGCCAGCTCATCGGGACTTAATAATTACGAGCAGTACTTC
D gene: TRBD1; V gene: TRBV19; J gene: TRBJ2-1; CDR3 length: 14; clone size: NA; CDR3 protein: CASSKGTGGNEQFF; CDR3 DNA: TGTGCCAGTAGTAAAGGGACAGGGGGCAATGAGCAGTTCTTC
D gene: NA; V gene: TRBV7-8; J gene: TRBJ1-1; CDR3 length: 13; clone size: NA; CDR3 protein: CASSLVSPTEAFF; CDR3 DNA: TGTGCCAGCAGCTTAGTGAGTCCCACTGAAGCTTTCTTT
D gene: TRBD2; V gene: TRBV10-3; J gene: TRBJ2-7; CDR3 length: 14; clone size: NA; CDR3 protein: CAISVGTSGYEQYF; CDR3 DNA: TGTGCCATCAGTGTAGGTACTAGCGGGTACGAGCAGTACTTC
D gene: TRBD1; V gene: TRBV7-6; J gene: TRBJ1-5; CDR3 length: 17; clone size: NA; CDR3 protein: CASSPGQGDASNQPQHF; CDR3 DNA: TGTGCCAGCAGCCCGGGACAGGGGGACGCTAGCAATCAGCCCCAGCATTTT
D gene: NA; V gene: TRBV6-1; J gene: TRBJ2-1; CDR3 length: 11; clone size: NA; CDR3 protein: CASSLADEQFF; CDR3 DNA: TGTGCCAGCAGTTTAGCCGATGAGCAGTTCTTC
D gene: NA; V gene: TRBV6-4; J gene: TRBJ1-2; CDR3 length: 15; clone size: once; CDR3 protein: CATIGPRGEDYGYTF; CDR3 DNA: TGTGCCACCATTGGGCCTCGCGGGGAGGACTATGGCTACACCTTC
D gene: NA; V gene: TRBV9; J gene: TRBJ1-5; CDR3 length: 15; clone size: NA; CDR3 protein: CASSPDGQSGQPQHF; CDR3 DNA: TGTGCCAGCAGCCCCGACGGACAGTCGGGTCAGCCCCAGCATTTT
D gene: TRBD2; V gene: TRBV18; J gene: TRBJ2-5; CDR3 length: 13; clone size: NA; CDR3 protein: CASASGGEETQYF; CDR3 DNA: TGTGCCAGCGCAAGCGGGGGGGAAGAGACCCAGTACTTC
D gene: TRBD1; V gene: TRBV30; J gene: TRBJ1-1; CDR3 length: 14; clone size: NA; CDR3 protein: CAWSVRDRATEAFF; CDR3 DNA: TGTGCCTGGAGTGTAAGGGACAGGGCCACTGAAGCTTTCTTT
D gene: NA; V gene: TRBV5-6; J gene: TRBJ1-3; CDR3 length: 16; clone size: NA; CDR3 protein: CASSLGGARSGNTIYF; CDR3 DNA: TGTGCCAGCAGCTTGGGAGGCGCGAGATCTGGAAACACCATATATTTT
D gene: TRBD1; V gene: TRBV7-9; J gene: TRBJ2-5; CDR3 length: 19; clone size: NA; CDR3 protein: CASSSSLRDSPRYQETQYF; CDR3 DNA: TGTGCCAGCAGCTCGTCCTTACGGGACAGTCCCCGCTACCAAGAGACCCAGTACTTC
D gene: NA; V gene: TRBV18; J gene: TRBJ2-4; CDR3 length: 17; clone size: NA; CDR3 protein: CASSPPPPGPSSNIQYF; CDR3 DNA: TGTGCCAGCTCACCACCCCCACCAGGGCCCTCTTCGAACATTCAGTACTTC
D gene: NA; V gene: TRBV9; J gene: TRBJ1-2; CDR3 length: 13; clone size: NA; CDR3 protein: CASSVDGQYGYTF; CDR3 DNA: TGTGCCAGCAGCGTAGATGGACAGTATGGCTACACCTTC
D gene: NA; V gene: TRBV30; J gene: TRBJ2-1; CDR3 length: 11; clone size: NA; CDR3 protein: CAWSFQNEQFF; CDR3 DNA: TGTGCCTGGAGTTTCCAAAATGAGCAGTTCTTC
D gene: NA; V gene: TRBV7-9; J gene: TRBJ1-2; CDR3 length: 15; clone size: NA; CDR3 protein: CASSRRDILRYGYTF; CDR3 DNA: TGTGCCAGCAGCCGAAGGGACATTCTACGCTATGGCTACACCTTC
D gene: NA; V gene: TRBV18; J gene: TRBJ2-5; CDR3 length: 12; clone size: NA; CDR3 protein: CASSLFQETQYF; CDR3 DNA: TGTGCCAGCTCCCTGTTTCAAGAGACCCAGTACTTC
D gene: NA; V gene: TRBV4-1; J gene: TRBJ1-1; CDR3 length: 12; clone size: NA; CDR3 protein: CASSQPAPEALF; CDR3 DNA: TGCGCCAGCAGCCAGCCGGCCCCGGAGGCTCTCTTT
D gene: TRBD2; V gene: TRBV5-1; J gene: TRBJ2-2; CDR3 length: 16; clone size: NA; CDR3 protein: CASSPGLAGKVGELFF; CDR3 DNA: TGCGCCAGCAGCCCGGGACTAGCGGGGAAGGTCGGGGAGCTGTTTTTT
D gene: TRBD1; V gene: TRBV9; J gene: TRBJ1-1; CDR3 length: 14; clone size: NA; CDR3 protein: CASSDPGDRGEAFF; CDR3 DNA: TGTGCCAGCAGCGACCCCGGGGACAGGGGTGAAGCTTTCTTT
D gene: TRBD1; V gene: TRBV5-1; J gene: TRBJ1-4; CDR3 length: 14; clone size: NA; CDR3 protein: CASSEQGGLGKLFF; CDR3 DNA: TGCGCCAGCAGCGAACAGGGGGGGTTGGGGAAACTGTTTTTT
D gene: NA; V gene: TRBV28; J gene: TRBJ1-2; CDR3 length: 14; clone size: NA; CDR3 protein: CASSLVRVYYGYTF; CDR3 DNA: TGTGCCAGCAGTTTAGTTCGGGTTTACTATGGCTACACCTTC
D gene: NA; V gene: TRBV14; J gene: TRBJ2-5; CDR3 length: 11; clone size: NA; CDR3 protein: CASSHSRHQYF; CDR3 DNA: TGTGCCAGCAGCCACTCTCGACACCAGTACTTC
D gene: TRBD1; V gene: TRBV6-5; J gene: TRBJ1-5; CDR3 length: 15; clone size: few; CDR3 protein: CASSYGTGGDQPQHF; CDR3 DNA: TGTGCCAGCAGTTACGGGACAGGGGGCGATCAGCCCCAGCATTTT
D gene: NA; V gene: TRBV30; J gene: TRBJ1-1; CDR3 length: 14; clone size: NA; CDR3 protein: CAWSRGQSNTEAFF; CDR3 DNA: TGTGCCTGGAGCCGAGGACAGTCGAACACTGAAGCTTTCTTT